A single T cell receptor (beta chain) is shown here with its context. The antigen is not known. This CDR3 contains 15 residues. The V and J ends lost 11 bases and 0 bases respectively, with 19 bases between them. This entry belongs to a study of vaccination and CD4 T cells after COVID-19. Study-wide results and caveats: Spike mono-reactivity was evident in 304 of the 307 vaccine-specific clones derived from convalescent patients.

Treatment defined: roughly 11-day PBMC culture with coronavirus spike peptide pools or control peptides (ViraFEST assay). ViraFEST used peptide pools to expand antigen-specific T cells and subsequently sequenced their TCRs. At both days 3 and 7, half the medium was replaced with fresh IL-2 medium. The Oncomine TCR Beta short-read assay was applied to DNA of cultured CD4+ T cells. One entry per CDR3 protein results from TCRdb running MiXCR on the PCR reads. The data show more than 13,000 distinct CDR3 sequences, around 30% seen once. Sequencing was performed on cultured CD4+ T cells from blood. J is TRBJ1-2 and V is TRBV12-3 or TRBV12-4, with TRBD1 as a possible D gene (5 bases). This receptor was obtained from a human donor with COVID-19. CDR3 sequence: CASRMGTASNYGYTF. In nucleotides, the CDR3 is TGTGCCTCCCGAATGGGGACGGCCTCTAACTATGGCTACACCTTC.